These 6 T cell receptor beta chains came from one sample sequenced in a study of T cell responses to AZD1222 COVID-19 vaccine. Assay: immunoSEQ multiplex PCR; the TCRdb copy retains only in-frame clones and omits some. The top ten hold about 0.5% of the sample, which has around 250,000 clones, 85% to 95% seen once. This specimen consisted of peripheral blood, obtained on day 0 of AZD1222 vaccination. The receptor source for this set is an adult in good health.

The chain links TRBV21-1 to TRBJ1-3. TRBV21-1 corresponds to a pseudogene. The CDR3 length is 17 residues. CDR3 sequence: CASSKALSGLPGNTIYF. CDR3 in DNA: TGTGCCAGCAGCAAAGCGCTTTCGGGCCTCCCTGGAAACACCATATATTTT.

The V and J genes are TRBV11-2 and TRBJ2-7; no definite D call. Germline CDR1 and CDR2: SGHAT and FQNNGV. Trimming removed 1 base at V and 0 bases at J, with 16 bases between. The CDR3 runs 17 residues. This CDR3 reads CASSLAARLLNSYEQYF. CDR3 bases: TGTGCCAGCAGCTTAGCGGCTAGACTCCTAAACTCCTACGAGCAGTACTTC.

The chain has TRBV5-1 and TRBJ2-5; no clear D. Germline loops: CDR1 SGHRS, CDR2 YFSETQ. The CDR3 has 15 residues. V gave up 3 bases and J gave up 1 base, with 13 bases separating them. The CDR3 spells CASSSQSGLQETQYF. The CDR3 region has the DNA TGCGCCAGCAGCTCTCAGAGTGGCCTCCAAGAGACCCAGTACTTC.

The CDR3 DNA reads TGTGCCATCAGTGAGTTTGTTAGCGGCTCCTACGAGCAGTACTTC. The encoded protein is CAISEFVSGSYEQYF. The chain joins TRBV10-3 to TRBJ2-7, with D possibly TRBD2 on 6 matching bases. This CDR3 is 15 amino acids long. CDR1 ENHRY and CDR2 SYGVKD come from the germline V gene. V was shortened by 1 base and J by 0 bases, with 10 bases between the two germline ends.

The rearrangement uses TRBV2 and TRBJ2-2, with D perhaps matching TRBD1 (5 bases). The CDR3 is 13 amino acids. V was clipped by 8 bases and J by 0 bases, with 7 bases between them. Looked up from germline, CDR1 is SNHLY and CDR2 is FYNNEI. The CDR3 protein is CASDRPNTGELFF. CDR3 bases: TGTGCCAGCGACAGACCGAACACCGGGGAGCTGTTTTTT.

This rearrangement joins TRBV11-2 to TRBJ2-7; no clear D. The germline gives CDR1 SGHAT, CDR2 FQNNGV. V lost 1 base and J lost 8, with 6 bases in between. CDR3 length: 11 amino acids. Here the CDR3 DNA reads TGTGCCAGCAGCTTAGTCGGACAGCAGTACTTC. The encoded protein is CASSLVGQQYF.